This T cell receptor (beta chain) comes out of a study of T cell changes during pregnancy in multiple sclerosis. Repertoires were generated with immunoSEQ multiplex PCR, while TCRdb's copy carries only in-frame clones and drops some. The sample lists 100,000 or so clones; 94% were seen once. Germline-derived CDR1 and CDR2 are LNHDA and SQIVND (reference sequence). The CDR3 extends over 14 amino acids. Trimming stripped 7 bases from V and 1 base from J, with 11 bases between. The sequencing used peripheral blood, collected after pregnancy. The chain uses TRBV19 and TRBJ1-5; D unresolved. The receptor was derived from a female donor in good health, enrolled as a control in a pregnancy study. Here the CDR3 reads CASKEVVSNQPQHF. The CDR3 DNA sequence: TGTGCCAGTAAAGAGGTAGTAAGCAATCAGCCCCAGCATTTT.